This TCR beta chain came from a study of blood T cell repertoires in COVID-19. Study background: The United States, Italy and Spain provided the acute and convalescent COVID-19 samples. In each case, the material was cDNA or gDNA derived from T cells, B-cell-depleted T cells, or PBMCs.

The CDR3 is 14 residues long. The V end lost 7 bases, the J end lost 4 bases, and 14 bases lay between the germline ends. The V gene's germline CDR1 is LNHDA and CDR2 SQIVND (reference sequence). Study processing details: Counts of nucleated cells, estimated from reference gene primer amplification, were obtained. Profiled with immunoSEQ multiplex PCR; TCRdb holds only in-frame clones, not every one. The DNA gave D and trimming, while V, J and clone size come from that table. The sample comprises around 65,000 clones, about three quarters of which are singletons, and 15% to 19% rests with the top ten.

The chain combines TRBV19 with TRBJ1-3, with D uncertain. The TCR sequence derives from an elderly man with acute or convalescent COVID-19. Specimen: peripheral blood. CDR3 region: CASKEQGDGNTIYF. Written as DNA, the CDR3 is TGTGCCAGTAAGGAGCAAGGAGACGGAAACACCATATATTTT. Looking up the rest from reference TRBV19 and TRBJ1-3 gives the full variable domain: DGGITQSPKYLFRKEGQNVTLSCEQNLNHDAMYWYRQDPGQGLRLIYYSQIVNDFQKGDIAEGYSVSREKKESFPLTVTSAQKNPTAFYLCASKEQGDGNTIYFGEGSWLTVV.